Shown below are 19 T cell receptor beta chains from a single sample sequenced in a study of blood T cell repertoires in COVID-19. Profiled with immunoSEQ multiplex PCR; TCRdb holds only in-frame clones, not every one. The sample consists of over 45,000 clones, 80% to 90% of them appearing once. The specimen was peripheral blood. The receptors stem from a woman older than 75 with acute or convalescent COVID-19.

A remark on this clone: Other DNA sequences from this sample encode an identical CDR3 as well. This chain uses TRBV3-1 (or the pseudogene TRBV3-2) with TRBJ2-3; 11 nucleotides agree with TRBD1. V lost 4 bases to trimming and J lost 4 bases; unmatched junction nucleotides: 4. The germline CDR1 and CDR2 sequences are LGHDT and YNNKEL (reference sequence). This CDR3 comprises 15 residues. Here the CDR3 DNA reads TGTGCCAGCAGCCCCCGGGACAGGGGGGCAGATACGCAGTATTTT. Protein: CASSPRDRGADTQYF.

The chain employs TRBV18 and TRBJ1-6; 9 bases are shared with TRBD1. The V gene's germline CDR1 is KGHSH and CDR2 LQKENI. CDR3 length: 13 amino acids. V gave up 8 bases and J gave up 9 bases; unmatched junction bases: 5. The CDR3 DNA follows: TGTGCCAGCCGGACAGGGGCGAGTTCACCCCTCCACTTT. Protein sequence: CASRTGASSPLHF.

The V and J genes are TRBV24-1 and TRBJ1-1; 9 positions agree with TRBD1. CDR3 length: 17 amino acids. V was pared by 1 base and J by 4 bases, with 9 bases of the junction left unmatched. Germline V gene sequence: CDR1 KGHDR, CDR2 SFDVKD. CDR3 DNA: TGTGCCACCAGTGATTTTTGCCTGACAGGGGGAGGCACTGAAGCTTTCTTT. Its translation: CATSDFCLTGGGTEAFF.

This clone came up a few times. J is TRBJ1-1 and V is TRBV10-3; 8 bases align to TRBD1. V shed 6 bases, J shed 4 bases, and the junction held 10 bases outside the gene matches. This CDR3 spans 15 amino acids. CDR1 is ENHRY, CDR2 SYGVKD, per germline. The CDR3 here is CAISPQQGGPTEAFF. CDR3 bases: TGTGCCATCAGCCCCCAACAGGGGGGACCCACTGAAGCTTTCTTT.

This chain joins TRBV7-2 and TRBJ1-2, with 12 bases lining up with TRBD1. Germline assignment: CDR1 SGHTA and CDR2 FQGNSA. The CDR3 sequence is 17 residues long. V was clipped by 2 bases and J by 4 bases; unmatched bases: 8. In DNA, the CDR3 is TGTGCCAGCAGCTTAACCGGGACAGGGGGCGAGAGCTATGGCTACACCTTC. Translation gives CASSLTGTGGESYGYTF.

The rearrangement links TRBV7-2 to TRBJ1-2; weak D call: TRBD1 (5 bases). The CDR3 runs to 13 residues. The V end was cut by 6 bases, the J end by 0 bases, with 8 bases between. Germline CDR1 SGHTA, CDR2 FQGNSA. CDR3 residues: CASRPTANYGYTF. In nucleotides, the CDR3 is TGTGCCAGCAGACCGACAGCTAACTATGGCTACACCTTC.

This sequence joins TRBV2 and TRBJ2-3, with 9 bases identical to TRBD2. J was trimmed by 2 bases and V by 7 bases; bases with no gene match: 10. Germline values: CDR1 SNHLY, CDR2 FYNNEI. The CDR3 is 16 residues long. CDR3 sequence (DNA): TGTGCCAGCAATCCCTTACTAGCGGGCCACACAGATACGCAGTATTTT. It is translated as CASNPLLAGHTDTQYF.

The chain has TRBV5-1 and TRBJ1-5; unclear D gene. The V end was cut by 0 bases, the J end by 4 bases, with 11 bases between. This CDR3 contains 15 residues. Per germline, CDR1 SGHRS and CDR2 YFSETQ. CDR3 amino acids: CASSLGSSGNQPQHF. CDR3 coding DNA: TGCGCCAGCAGCTTGGGTAGTAGCGGAAATCAGCCCCAGCATTTT.

DNA for the CDR3: TGTGCCAGCAGCCCACGTCCCTCTGGGGGCCAAACCGGGGAGCTGTTTTTT. Protein: CASSPRPSGGQTGELFF. The chain carries TRBV4-2 and TRBJ2-2, with D perhaps matching TRBD1 (6 bases). There are 17 residues in the CDR3. Deletions cut 4 bases from V and 5 bases from J, with 20 bases between. CDR1 and CDR2 (germline): LGHNA, YNFKEQ.

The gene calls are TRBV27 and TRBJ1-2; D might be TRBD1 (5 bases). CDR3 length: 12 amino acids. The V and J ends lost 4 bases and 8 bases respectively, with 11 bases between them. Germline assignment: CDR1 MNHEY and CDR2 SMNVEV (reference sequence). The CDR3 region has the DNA TGTGCCAGCAGTTCCCCCAAGGGGGGCTACACCTTC. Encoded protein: CASSSPKGGYTF.

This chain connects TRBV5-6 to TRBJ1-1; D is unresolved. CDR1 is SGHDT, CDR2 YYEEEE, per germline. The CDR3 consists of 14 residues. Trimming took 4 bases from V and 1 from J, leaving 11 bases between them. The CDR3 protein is CASSPPGKNTEAFF. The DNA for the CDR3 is TGTGCCAGCAGCCCCCCGGGGAAGAACACTGAAGCTTTCTTT.

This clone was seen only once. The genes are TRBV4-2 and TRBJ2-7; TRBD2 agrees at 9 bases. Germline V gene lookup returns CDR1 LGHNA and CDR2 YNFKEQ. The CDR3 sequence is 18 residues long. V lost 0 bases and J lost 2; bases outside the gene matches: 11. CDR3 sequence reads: CASSQDNSGGPNPYEQYF. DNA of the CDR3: TGTGCCAGCAGCCAAGATAACAGCGGGGGGCCCAACCCCTACGAGCAGTACTTC.

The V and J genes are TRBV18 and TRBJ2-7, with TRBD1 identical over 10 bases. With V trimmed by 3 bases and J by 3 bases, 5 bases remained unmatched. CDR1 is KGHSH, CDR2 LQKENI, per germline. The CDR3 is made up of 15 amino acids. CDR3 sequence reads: CASSPSGQGDYEQYF. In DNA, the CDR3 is TGTGCCAGCTCACCTTCAGGACAGGGGGACTACGAGCAGTACTTC.

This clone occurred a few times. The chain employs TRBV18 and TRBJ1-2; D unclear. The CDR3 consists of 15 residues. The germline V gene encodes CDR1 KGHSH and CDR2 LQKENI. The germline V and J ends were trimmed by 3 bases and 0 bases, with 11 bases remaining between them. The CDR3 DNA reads TGTGCCAGCTCACCGAGGGAGGAAGCTAACTATGGCTACACCTTC. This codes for CASSPREEANYGYTF.

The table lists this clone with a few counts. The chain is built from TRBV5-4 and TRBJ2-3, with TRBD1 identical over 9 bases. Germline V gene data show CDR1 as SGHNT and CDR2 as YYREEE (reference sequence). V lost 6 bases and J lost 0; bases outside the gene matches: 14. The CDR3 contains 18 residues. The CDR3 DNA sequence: TGTGCCAGCATCTATTCCCGGGACAGGGCGGGAAGCACAGATACGCAGTATTTT. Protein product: CASIYSRDRAGSTDTQYF.

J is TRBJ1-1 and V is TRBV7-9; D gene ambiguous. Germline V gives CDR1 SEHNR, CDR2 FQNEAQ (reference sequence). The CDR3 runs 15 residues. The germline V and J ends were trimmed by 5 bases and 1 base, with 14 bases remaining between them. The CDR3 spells CASSPLPAANTEAFF. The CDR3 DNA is TGTGCCAGCAGCCCACTTCCGGCGGCGAACACTGAAGCTTTCTTT.

CDR3 protein: CAWIQRSTGYTF. CDR3 coding DNA: TGTGCCTGGATTCAACGCAGTACGGGCTACACCTTC. The chain employs TRBV30 and TRBJ1-2; the D is unclear. Germline V lookup: CDR1 GTSNPN, CDR2 SVGIG (reference sequence). This CDR3 is built from 12 residues. The V end lost 4 bases, the J end lost 8 bases, and 14 bases lay between the germline ends.

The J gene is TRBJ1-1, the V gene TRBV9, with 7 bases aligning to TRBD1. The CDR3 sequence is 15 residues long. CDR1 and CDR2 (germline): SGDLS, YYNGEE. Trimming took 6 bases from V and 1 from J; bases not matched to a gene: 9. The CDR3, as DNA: TGTGCCAGCACTTCAGGGGGGTTCTGGAACACTGAAGCTTTCTTT. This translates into CASTSGGFWNTEAFF. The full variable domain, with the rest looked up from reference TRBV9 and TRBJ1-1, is DSGVTQTPKHLITATGQRVTLRCSPRSGDLSVYWYQQSLDQGLQFLIQYYNGEERAKGNILERFSAQQFPDLHSELNLSSLELGDSALYFCASTSGGFWNTEAFFGQGTRLTVV.

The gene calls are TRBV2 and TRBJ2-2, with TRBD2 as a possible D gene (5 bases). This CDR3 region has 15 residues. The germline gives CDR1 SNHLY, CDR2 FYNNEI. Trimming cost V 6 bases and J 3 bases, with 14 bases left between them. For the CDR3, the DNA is TGTGCCAGCAGGCCATCAAGCGGATACACCGGGGAGCTGTTTTTT. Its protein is CASRPSSGYTGELFF. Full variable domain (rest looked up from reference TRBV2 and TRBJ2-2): EPEVTQTPSHQVTQMGQEVILRCVPISNHLYFYWYRQILGQKVEFLVSFYNNEISEKSEIFDDQFSVERPDGSNFTLKIRSTKLEDSAMYFCASRPSSGYTGELFFGEGSRLTVL.